This T cell receptor (beta chain) was profiled in a study of chemoradiotherapy in HPV16-positive cancers. This table comes from immunoSEQ multiplex PCR, and its TCRdb copy is limited to in-frame clones, with some not included. The data hold around 4,900 clones, with over 75% observed a single time. CDR1 is SGHTA and CDR2 is FQGNSA in the germline V gene. The CDR3 spans 13 residues. The ends were cut back, 1 base at V and 14 bases at J, with 12 bases in the middle. Sample: blood, taken from a patient who underwent chemoradiotherapy. The chain recombines TRBV7-2 with TRBJ1-6; D gene unclear. This receptor was obtained from a human donor with HPV-associated anogenital cancer. Here the CDR3 DNA reads TGTGCCAGCAGCTTAGACCAAGCCCAGGCCCTCCACTTT. As protein: CASSLDQAQALHF.